This T cell receptor (beta chain) emerged from a study of human T cells and chemical hapten exposure. Using its own MiXCR run on the RACE reads, TCRdb lists one record per CDR3 protein. The data hold about 340,000 distinct CDR3 sequences, with around 7% observed a single time. Germline V gene data show CDR1 as DFQATT and CDR2 as SNEGSKA (reference sequence). CDR3 length: 16 amino acids. V gave up 2 bases and J gave up 5 bases, with 19 bases separating them. Specified time point: patch test 1, 2 weeks after DPC sensitization. Treatment defined: therapeutic diphenylcyclopropenone sensitization with weekly scalp DPC.

The specimen comprised whole blood, sampled in connection with sensitization to the hapten diphenylcyclopropenone (DPC). The sequence came from a woman younger than 35 with alopecia areata. Some clones in this sample may be carry-over from other donors' samples. The chain couples TRBV20-1 to TRBJ1-5, with D maybe TRBD1 (6 bases). CDR3 DNA sequence: TGCAGTGCTAGACCCAACCCGACAGGAGGATATCAGCCCCAGCATTTT. This gives the protein CSARPNPTGGYQPQHF.